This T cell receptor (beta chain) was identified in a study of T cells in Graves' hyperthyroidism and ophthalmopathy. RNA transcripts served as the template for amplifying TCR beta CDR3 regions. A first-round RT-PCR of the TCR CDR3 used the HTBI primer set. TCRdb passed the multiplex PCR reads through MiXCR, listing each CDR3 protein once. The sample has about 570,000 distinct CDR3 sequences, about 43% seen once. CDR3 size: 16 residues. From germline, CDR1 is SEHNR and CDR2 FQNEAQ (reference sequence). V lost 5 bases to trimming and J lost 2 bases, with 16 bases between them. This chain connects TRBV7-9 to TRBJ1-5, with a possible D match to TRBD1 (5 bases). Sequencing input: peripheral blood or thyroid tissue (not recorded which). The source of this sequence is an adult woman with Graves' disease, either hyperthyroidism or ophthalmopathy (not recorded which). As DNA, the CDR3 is TGTGCCAGCAGCCCACCCGGGGCGACGCGCAATCAGCCCCAGCATTTT. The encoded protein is CASSPPGATRNQPQHF. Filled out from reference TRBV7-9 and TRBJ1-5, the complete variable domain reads DTGVSQNPRHKITKRGQNVTFRCDPISEHNRLYWYRQTLGQGPEFLTYFQNEAQLEKSRLLSDRFSAERPKGSFSTLEIQRTEQGDSAMYLCASSPPGATRNQPQHFGDGTRLSIL.